Listed below are T cell receptor beta chains from one sample, sequenced in a study of T cells expressing NK-cell markers. TCRdb reprocessed the 5' RACE reads, keeping one entry per CDR3 protein, no DNA. The sample has 350,000 to 450,000 distinct CDR3 sequences. The sample taken for sequencing was blood T cells: a sorted CD56 or NKG2C T cell subset, CD4+ or CD8+ T cells, or bulk PBMC T cells (not recorded which). These TCRs come from a man aged 18-75 years in good health. Each CDR3 is given with its conserved first and last residue. The order of the fields is J gene, V gene, CDR3 protein.

J: TRBJ2-1; V: TRBV20-1; CDR3: CSARSTVSEQFF
J: TRBJ2-3; V: TRBV7-2; CDR3: CASSLGPGQGADTQYF
J: TRBJ1-2; V: TRBV4-1; CDR3: CASSHRDREPGYTF
J: TRBJ2-1; V: TRBV7-2; CDR3: CASSRRVDSVFNEQFF
J: TRBJ1-4; V: TRBV2; CDR3: CASSESVRIATNEKLFF
J: TRBJ2-5; V: TRBV3-1; CDR3: CASSLYRDRETQYF
J: TRBJ2-3; V: TRBV3-1; CDR3: CASSHFLAGGKDTQYF
J: TRBJ2-2; V: TRBV7-2; CDR3: CASSGGGGVTGELFF
J: TRBJ2-7; V: TRBV9; CDR3: CASSVGPGGAYEQYF
J: TRBJ1-6; V: TRBV29-1; CDR3: CSVSQGAMGSPLHF
J: TRBJ2-4; V: TRBV28; CDR3: CASSGATENKDVQYF
J: TRBJ2-5; V: TRBV19; CDR3: CASSITTVGTQYF
J: TRBJ2-5; V: TRBV28; CDR3: CASGGTSGLETQYF
J: TRBJ1-2; V: TRBV5-1; CDR3: CASSDPPDRVLTF
J: TRBJ2-1; V: TRBV2; CDR3: CAITQGHLYNEQFF
J: TRBJ1-2; V: TRBV6-6; CDR3: CASYTNNYGYTF
J: TRBJ1-1; V: TRBV7-9; CDR3: CASSLEALGAFF
J: TRBJ1-2; V: TRBV6-5; CDR3: CATSATGLRNYGYTF
J: TRBJ1-6; V: TRBV20-1; CDR3: CSASPGGTNSPLHF
J: TRBJ2-4; V: TRBV20-1; CDR3: CSARGYAKNIQYF
J: TRBJ1-6; V: TRBV5-4; CDR3: CASSLGGGGNSPLHF
J: TRBJ2-3; V: TRBV2; CDR3: CASSEARRRWTSGSTDTQYF
J: TRBJ1-1; V: TRBV9; CDR3: CASSVGDRELNTEAFF
J: TRBJ2-7; V: TRBV11-2; CDR3: CASSRSSGGSLTTRYEQYF
J: TRBJ1-2; V: TRBV27; CDR3: CASSLHRESEYTF
J: TRBJ1-2; V: TRBV21-1; CDR3: CASLDTFYGYTF